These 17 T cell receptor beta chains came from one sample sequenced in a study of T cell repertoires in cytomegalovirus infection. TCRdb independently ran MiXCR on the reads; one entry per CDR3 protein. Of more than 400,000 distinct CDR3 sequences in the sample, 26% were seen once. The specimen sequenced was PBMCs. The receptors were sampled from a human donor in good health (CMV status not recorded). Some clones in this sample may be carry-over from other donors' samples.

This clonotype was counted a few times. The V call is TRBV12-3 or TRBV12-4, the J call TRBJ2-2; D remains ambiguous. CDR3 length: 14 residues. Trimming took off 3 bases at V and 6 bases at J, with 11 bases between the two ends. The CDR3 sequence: CASSFLSMSGELFF. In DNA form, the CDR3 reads TGTGCCAGCAGTTTTCTCTCAATGTCCGGGGAGCTGTTTTTT.

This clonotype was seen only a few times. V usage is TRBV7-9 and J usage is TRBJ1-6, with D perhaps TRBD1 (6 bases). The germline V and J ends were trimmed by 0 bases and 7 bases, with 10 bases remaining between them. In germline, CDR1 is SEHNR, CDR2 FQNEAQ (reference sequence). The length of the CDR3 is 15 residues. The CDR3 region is CASSLARTVNSPLHF. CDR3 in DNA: TGTGCCAGCAGCTTAGCGAGGACAGTAAATTCACCCCTCCACTTT.

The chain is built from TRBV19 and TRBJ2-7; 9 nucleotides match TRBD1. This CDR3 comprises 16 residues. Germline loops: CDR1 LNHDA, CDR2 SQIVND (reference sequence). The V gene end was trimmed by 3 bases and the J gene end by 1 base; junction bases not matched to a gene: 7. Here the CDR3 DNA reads TGTGCCAGTAGTATCATCAGGACAGGGGCGTCCTACGAGCAGTACGTC. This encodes CASSIIRTGASYEQYV.

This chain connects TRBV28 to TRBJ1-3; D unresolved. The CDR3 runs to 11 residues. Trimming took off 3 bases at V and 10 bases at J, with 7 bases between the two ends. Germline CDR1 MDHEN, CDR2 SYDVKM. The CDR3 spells CASSLVGTIYF. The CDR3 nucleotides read TGTGCCAGCAGTTTGGTAGGAACCATATATTTT.

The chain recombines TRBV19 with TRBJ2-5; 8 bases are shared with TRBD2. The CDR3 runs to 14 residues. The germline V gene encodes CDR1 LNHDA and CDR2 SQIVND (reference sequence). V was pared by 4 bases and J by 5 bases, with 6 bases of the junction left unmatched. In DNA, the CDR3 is TGTGCCAGTAGTAAGAGCGGGAGTGACGAGACCCAGTACTTC. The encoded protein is CASSKSGSDETQYF. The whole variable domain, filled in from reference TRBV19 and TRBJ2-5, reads DGGITQSPKYLFRKEGQNVTLSCEQNLNHDAMYWYRQDPGQGLRLIYYSQIVNDFQKGDIAEGYSVSREKKESFPLTVTSAQKNPTAFYLCASSKSGSDETQYFGPGTRLLVL.

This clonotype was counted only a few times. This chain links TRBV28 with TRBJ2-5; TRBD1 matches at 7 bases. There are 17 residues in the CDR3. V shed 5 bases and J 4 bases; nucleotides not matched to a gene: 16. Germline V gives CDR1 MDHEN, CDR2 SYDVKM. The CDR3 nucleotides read TGTGCCAGCAGTCTCCTCAGGGGGAGTTTGTCGTTAGAGACCCAGTACTTC. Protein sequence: CASSLLRGSLSLETQYF.

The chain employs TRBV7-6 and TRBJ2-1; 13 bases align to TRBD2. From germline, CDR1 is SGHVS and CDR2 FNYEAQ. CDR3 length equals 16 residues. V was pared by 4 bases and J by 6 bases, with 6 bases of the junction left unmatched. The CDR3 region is CASSSLRLAGGNEQFF. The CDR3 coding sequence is TGTGCCAGCAGCTCCCTTCGACTAGCGGGAGGCAATGAGCAGTTCTTC.

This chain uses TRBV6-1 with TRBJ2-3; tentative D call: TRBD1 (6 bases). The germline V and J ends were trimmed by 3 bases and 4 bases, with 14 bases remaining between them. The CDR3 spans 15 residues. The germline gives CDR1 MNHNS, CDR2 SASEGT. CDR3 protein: CASSDLTGDADTQYF. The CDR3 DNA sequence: TGTGCCAGCAGTGACTTGACAGGTGACGCAGATACGCAGTATTTT.

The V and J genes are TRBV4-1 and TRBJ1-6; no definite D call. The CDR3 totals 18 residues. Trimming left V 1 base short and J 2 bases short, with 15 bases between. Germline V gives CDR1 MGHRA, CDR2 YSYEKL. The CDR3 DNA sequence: TGCGCCAGCAGCCAAGTTGCCCATACGATCACCTATAATTCACCCCTCCACTTT. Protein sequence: CASSQVAHTITYNSPLHF.

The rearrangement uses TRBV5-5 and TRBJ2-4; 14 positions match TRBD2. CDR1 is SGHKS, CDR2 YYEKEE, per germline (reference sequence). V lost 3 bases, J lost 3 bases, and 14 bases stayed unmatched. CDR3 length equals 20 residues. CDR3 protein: CASSWGLAGVSVLGKNIQYF. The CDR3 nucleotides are TGTGCCAGCAGCTGGGGACTAGCGGGAGTATCTGTGCTCGGCAAAAACATTCAGTACTTC. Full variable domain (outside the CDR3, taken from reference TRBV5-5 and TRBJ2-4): DAGVTQSPTHLIKTRGQQVTLRCSPISGHKSVSWYQQVLGQGPQFIFQYYEKEERGRGNFPDRFSARQFPNYSSELNVNALLLGDSALYLCASSWGLAGVSVLGKNIQYFGAGTRLSVL.

The CDR3 bases are TGTGCCAGCAGCCCTCGACAGGGGGGATTCTACGAGCAGTACTTC. Encoded protein: CASSPRQGGFYEQYF. The chain combines TRBV7-3 with TRBJ2-7; TRBD1 matches at 9 bases. This CDR3 is 15 amino acids long. The V and J ends lost 5 bases and 3 bases, in that order; junction bases with no gene match: 8. Germline CDR1 SGHTA, CDR2 FQGTGA. Full variable domain (missing parts from reference TRBV7-3 and TRBJ2-7): GAGVSQTPSNKVTEKGKYVELRCDPISGHTALYWYRQSLGQGPEFLIYFQGTGAADDSGLPNDRFFAVRPEGSVSTLKIQRTERGDSAVYLCASSPRQGGFYEQYFGPGTRLTVT.

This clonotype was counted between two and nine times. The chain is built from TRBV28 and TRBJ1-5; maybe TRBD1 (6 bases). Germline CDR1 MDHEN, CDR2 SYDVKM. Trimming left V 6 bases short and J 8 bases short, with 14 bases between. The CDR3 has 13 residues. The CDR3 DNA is TGTGCCAGCAGGAAACAGGGAATCGAGCCCCAGCATTTT. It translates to CASRKQGIEPQHF.

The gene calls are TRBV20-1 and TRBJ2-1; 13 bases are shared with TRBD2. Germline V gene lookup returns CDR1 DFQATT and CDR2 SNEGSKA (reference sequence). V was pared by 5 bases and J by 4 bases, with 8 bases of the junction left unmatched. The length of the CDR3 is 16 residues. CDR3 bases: TGCAGTGCTGGGGGACTAGCGGGAACCTCATACAATGAGCAGTTCTTC. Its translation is CSAGGLAGTSYNEQFF.

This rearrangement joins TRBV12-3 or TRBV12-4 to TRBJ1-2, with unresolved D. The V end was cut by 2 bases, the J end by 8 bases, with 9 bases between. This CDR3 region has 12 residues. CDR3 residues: CASSLKGGGYTF. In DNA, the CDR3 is TGTGCCAGCAGTTTAAAAGGAGGCGGCTACACCTTC.

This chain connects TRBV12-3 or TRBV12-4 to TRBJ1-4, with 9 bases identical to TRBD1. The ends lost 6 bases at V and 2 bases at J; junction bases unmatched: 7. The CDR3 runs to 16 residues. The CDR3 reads CASRPDRGGTNEKLFF. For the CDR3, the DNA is TGTGCCAGCAGACCAGACAGGGGGGGTACTAATGAAAAACTGTTTTTT.

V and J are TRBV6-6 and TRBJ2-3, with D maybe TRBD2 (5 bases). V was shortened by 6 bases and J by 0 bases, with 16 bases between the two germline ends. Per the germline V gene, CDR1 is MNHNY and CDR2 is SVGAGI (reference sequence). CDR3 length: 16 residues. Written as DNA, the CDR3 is TGTGCCAGCAGGGGCCTTCGGGCGGGTAGCACAGATACGCAGTATTTT. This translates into CASRGLRAGSTDTQYF.

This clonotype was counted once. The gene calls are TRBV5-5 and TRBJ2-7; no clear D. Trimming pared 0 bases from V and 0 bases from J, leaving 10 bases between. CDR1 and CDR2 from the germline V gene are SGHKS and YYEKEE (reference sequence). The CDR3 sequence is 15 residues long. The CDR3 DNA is TGTGCCAGCAGCTTGGGAGTCCTATACTCCTACGAGCAGTACGTC. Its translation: CASSLGVLYSYEQYV.